This T cell receptor (beta chain) was recovered during a study of blood T cell repertoires in COVID-19. Methods used by the authors: Researchers report that nucleated cell counts were estimated from reference gene primer amplification. Data came from immunoSEQ multiplex PCR; TCRdb stores just in-frame clones and leaves some out. The DNA was the basis for D and trimming; V, J and clone size are from that table. This table has 210,000 or so clones, about 90% appearing once. V was pared by 5 bases and J by 0 bases, with 16 bases between. This CDR3 region has 16 residues. The germline V gene has CDR1 SEHNR and CDR2 FQNEAQ (reference sequence).

V and J are TRBV7-9 and TRBJ1-2, with D unclear. The sample was peripheral blood. The receptor was isolated from a woman in her forties or fifties with acute or convalescent COVID-19. CDR3 loop: CASSLALTGSNYGYTF. In DNA form, the CDR3 reads TGTGCCAGCAGCCTCGCCTTGACGGGATCTAACTATGGCTACACCTTC.